These 5 T cell receptor beta chains originate from one sample sequenced in a study of blood T cell repertoires in COVID-19. Profiled with immunoSEQ multiplex PCR; TCRdb holds only in-frame clones, not every one. The sample consists of about 230,000 clones, under 90% of them appearing once. Sequencing input: peripheral blood. All receptors come from a man aged 50 or older with COVID-19, enrolled during active disease.

This sequence joins TRBV19 and TRBJ2-7, with 10 positions matching TRBD1. CDR1 is LNHDA and CDR2 is SQIVND in the germline V gene (reference sequence). The CDR3 sequence is 15 residues long. After removal of 4 bases from V and 3 bases from J, the junction contained 6 bases not matched to a gene. In nucleotides, the CDR3 is TGTGCCAGTAGTAAGAGCGGGACAGGGGTCTACGAGCAGTACTTC. Protein product: CASSKSGTGVYEQYF.

The J gene is TRBJ2-7, the V gene TRBV9; 11 bases are a match to TRBD1. V gave up 4 bases and J gave up 5 bases; unmatched junction bases: 5. CDR3 length: 14 amino acids. Germline loops: CDR1 SGDLS, CDR2 YYNGEE. The CDR3 loop is CASSPGQGADEQYF. DNA for the CDR3: TGTGCCAGCAGCCCCGGACAGGGGGCCGACGAGCAGTACTTC.

This clone turned up a few times. The chain is built from TRBV6-2 or TRBV6-3 and TRBJ2-2; tentative D call: TRBD1 (6 bases). The germline CDR1 and CDR2 sequences are MNHEY and SVGEGT. The CDR3 extends over 15 amino acids. V was clipped by 5 bases and J by 7 bases, with 17 bases between them. The CDR3 DNA reads as TGTGCCAGCAGTCACCCGGGACAAGGGATCGGGGAGCTGTTTTTT. It is translated as CASSHPGQGIGELFF.

A word on this clone: In the same sample, other DNA sequences code for this CDR3. Here the CDR3 DNA reads TGTGCCAGCAGGGGACTAGCCTGGAATGAGCAGTTCTTC. As protein: CASRGLAWNEQFF. The chain has TRBV2 and TRBJ2-1; 9 bases fit TRBD2. Germline CDR1 and CDR2: SNHLY and FYNNEI. The CDR3 has 13 amino acids. J gave up 7 bases and V 6 bases, and 4 bases lay outside the gene matches.

The V and J genes are TRBV7-9 and TRBJ1-1, with D hard to call. The CDR3 totals 13 residues. V lost 5 bases and J 6 bases, leaving 13 bases between the germline ends. In germline, CDR1 is SEHNR, CDR2 FQNEAQ (reference sequence). Here the CDR3 DNA reads TGTGCCAGCAGCCGAAGTGGGAGTTCTGAAGCTTTCTTT. This sequence encodes CASSRSGSSEAFF.